A selection of T cell receptor beta chains follows, all from one sample in a study of naive and memory T cell subsets. TCRdb re-derived calls from the 5' RACE reads in MiXCR, one entry per CDR3 protein. The table has 55,000 to 70,000 distinct CDR3 sequences, 6% to 8.5% seen once. The origin of the receptors is a female donor in good health. Both conserved end residues are part of each CDR3. Each record gives: clone size, D gene, V gene, J gene, CDR3 protein, CDR3 DNA. A D gene is named only where the DNA matches it firmly. The listing skips clone size in some rows; elsewhere it reads once, few, many or a size class.

few	TRBD2	TRBV4-2	TRBJ2-2	CASSADPGLAGGANTGELFF	TGTGCCAGCAGCGCCGACCCGGGACTAGCGGGGGGAGCGAACACCGGGGAGCTGTTTTTT
few	NA	TRBV18	TRBJ2-1	CASSPKGYEQFF	TGTGCCAGCTCACCCAAGGGGTATGAGCAGTTCTTC
NA	NA	TRBV6-1	TRBJ2-1	CASSPIWGNEQFF	TGTGCCAGCAGTCCCATCTGGGGTAATGAGCAGTTCTTC
many	NA	TRBV9	TRBJ1-4	CASSPDSNEKLFF	TGTGCCAGCAGCCCCGACAGTAATGAAAAACTGTTTTTT
many	NA	TRBV6-2/TRBV6-3	TRBJ2-7	CASSYVWLGRAYEQYF	TGTGCCAGCAGTTACGTATGGCTGGGTCGGGCTTACGAGCAGTACTTC
few	TRBD2	TRBV3-1	TRBJ2-1	CASSRPGLAGPEQFF	TGTGCCAGCAGCCGTCCGGGACTAGCGGGCCCAGAGCAGTTCTTC
few	NA	TRBV28	TRBJ1-2	CASSLFGTPTNYGDTF	TGTGCCAGCAGTTTGTTCGGGACACCTACTAACTATGGCGACACCTTC
NA	TRBD2	TRBV6-2/TRBV6-3	TRBJ2-1	CASSYSGPAGVYNEQFF	TGTGCCAGCAGTTACTCGGGCCCAGCGGGGGTCTACAATGAGCAGTTCTTC
many	TRBD2	TRBV20-1	TRBJ2-3	CSATPATWGGDTQYF	TGCAGTGCTACCCCCGCCACCTGGGGGGGGGATACGCAGTATTTT
many	TRBD1	TRBV3-1	TRBJ1-2	CASSSWDRGRNYGYTF	TGTGCCAGCAGCTCCTGGGACAGGGGGCGTAACTATGGCTACACCTTC
NA	TRBD1	TRBV5-4	TRBJ1-2	CASSSGGPSNYGYTF	TGTGCCAGCAGCTCAGGGGGCCCCTCTAACTATGGCTACACCTTC
NA	NA	TRBV9	TRBJ1-1	CASSVAAGSTTEAFF	TGTGCCAGCAGCGTCGCGGCCGGGAGTACAACTGAAGCTTTCTTT
few	NA	TRBV7-6	TRBJ2-3	CASSLGIRDTQYF	TGTGCCAGCAGCTTAGGCATCAGGGATACGCAGTATTTT
few	TRBD2	TRBV5-1	TRBJ2-3	CASSLVTSGDTDTQYF	TGCGCCAGCAGCTTGGTGACTAGCGGGGACACAGATACGCAGTATTTT
many	NA	TRBV29-1	TRBJ1-1	CSVMGGPEAFF	TGCAGCGTAATGGGGGGGCCTGAAGCTTTCTTT
NA	NA	TRBV6-6	TRBJ1-1	CASSPPGDRISEAFF	TGTGCCAGCAGTCCACCGGGGGATAGAATTTCTGAAGCTTTCTTT
many	TRBD1	TRBV6-2/TRBV6-3	TRBJ2-7	CASSYPWTGMHEQYF	TGTGCCAGCAGTTACCCATGGACAGGGATGCACGAGCAGTACTTC
few	TRBD1	TRBV7-2	TRBJ2-5	CASADRGLETQYF	TGTGCCAGCGCAGACAGGGGGCTGGAGACCCAGTACTTC
many	TRBD1	TRBV4-1	TRBJ2-1	CASSQGTGIYNEQFF	TGCGCCAGCAGCCAAGGGACAGGGATCTACAATGAGCAGTTCTTC
few	NA	TRBV6-5	TRBJ1-2	CASSYYRKYGYTF	TGTGCCAGCAGTTACTACAGGAAATATGGCTACACCTTC
NA	NA	TRBV12-3/TRBV12-4	TRBJ2-5	CASSESGAQETQYF	TGTGCCAGCAGTGAGAGCGGTGCGCAAGAGACCCAGTACTTC
many	NA	TRBV7-6	TRBJ1-5	CASSLYAAKGPQHF	TGTGCCAGCAGCTTATACGCAGCTAAGGGGCCCCAGCATTTT